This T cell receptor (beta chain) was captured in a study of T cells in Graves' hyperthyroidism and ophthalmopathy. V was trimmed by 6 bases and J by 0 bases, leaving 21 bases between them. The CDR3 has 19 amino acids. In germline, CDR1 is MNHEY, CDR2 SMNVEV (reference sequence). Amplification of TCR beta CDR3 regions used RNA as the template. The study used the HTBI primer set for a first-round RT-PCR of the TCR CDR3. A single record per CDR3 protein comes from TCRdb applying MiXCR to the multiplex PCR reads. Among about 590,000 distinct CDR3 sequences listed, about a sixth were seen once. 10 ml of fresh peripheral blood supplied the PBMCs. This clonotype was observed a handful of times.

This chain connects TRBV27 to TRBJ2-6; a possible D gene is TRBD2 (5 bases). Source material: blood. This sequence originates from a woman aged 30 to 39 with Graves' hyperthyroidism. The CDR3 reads CASSVLFGDWNSGANVLTF. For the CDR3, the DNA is TGTGCCAGCAGCGTACTCTTCGGGGATTGGAACTCTGGGGCCAACGTCCTGACTTTC.